The 16 T cell receptor beta chains below were found in one sample sequenced in a study of cytomegalovirus exposure and HLA in healthy donors. The study ran its PCR with 60 Vbeta and 13 Jbeta primers. TCRdb's table, derived via immunoSEQ multiplex PCR, lists solely in-frame clones and lacks some. Of approximately 130,000 clones listed, about 78% were seen once; the top ten hold approximately 2.9%. Input material: PBMCs. These receptors were obtained from a human donor in good health.

The rearrangement joins TRBV6-6 to TRBJ2-7; 7 bases match TRBD2. J was trimmed by 6 bases and V by 1 base; bases with no gene match: 3. The CDR3 totals 13 residues. Germline V lookup: CDR1 MNHNY, CDR2 SVGAGI (reference sequence). DNA for the CDR3: TGTGCCAGCAGTTACTTTGGGGAGGGCGAGCAGTACTTC. It is translated as CASSYFGEGEQYF.

The chain combines TRBV27 with TRBJ2-2; tentatively, D is TRBD1 (5 bases). The CDR3 extends over 15 amino acids. The ends were cut back, 2 bases at V and 4 bases at J, with 11 bases in the middle. In germline, CDR1 is MNHEY, CDR2 SMNVEV (reference sequence). CDR3 sequence (DNA): TGTGCCAGCAGTTTAAGGACATGGGGCACCGGGGAGCTGTTTTTT. Translating it yields CASSLRTWGTGELFF.

The V and J genes are TRBV18 and TRBJ1-3, with 8 positions matching TRBD1. The CDR3 sequence is 17 residues long. Germline V CDR1 and CDR2: KGHSH, LQKENI. V trimming: 3 bases; J trimming: 6 bases; junction bases outside the gene matches: 13. The DNA of the CDR3 is TGTGCCAGCTCACCCCTCGCGGGACAGGTGGGGGAAAACACCATATATTTT. It specifies CASSPLAGQVGENTIYF.

This clone was seen just once. The chain combines TRBV28 with TRBJ1-6, with a weak D call TRBD1 (5 bases). The V end was cut by 4 bases, the J end by 0 bases, with 7 bases between. The length of the CDR3 is 15 residues. Germline loops: CDR1 MDHEN, CDR2 SYDVKM. CDR3 DNA sequence: TGTGCCAGCAGTTGGGGCAGCTCCTATAATTCACCCCTCCACTTT. It yields the protein CASSWGSSYNSPLHF. Full variable domain (rest looked up from reference TRBV28 and TRBJ1-6): DVKVTQSSRYLVKRTGEKVFLECVQDMDHENMFWYRQDPGLGLRLIYFSYDVKMKEKGDIPEGYSVSREKKERFSLILESASTNQTSMYLCASSWGSSYNSPLHFGNGTRLTVT.

The genes are TRBV18 and TRBJ2-5, with 7 bases fitting TRBD2. The J call may be wrong; the DNA end is better matched by TRBJ2-7. Germline V CDR1 and CDR2: KGHSH, LQKENI. The CDR3 extends over 15 amino acids. The chain's CDR3 is CASSPQIGGRGEQYF. Here the CDR3 DNA reads TGTGCCAGCTCACCCCAAATTGGGGGGAGGGGCGAGCAGTACTTC.

The rearrangement links TRBV6-4 to TRBJ2-6, with TRBD1 matching 11 bases. Losses at the gene ends were 0 bases for V and 3 bases for J; bases not matched to a gene: 7. The CDR3 has 19 amino acids. Germline V gene data show CDR1 as MRHNA and CDR2 as SNTAGT. CDR3 DNA: TGTGCCAGCAGTGACTCGAGTGGACAGGGGGCGGATGGGGCCAACGTCCTGACTTTC. Translation gives CASSDSSGQGADGANVLTF.

The V and J genes are TRBV2 and TRBJ1-2; 7 bases agree with TRBD1. Germline values: CDR1 SNHLY, CDR2 FYNNEI. The V and J ends lost 7 bases and 4 bases, in that order; junction bases with no gene match: 6. This CDR3 has 13 residues. CDR3 in amino acids: CASTEDRFYGYTF. CDR3 DNA: TGTGCCAGCACCGAGGACAGGTTCTATGGCTACACCTTC.

This rearrangement joins TRBV18 to TRBJ1-2; 12 bases agree with TRBD1. The germline gives CDR1 KGHSH, CDR2 LQKENI. The CDR3 consists of 13 residues. Germline trimming cut 3 bases from V and 8 bases from J; bases unmatched to any gene: 1. CDR3 loop: CASSPGQGAGYTF. DNA for the CDR3: TGTGCCAGCTCACCGGGACAGGGGGCAGGCTACACCTTC.

V gene TRBV6-1 combines with J gene TRBJ1-1; tentatively, D is TRBD1 (5 bases). V was cut by 3 bases and J by 11 bases, with 10 bases left in between. Germline V gene sequence: CDR1 MNHNS, CDR2 SASEGT. The CDR3 consists of 11 residues. DNA of the CDR3: TGTGCCAGCAGTGAGCGGGACGTGGCTTTCTTT. Its translation is CASSERDVAFF.

This sequence joins TRBV11-3 and TRBJ2-3; 8 bases line up with TRBD1. Germline values: CDR1 SGHNT, CDR2 YENEEA. The CDR3 length is 15 residues. J was trimmed by 4 bases and V by 2 bases; bases with no gene match: 5. In nucleotides, the CDR3 is TGTGCCAGCAGCTTAAAGACAGGGGCGGCAGATACGCAGTATTTT. Amino acid sequence: CASSLKTGAADTQYF.

The rearrangement joins TRBV4-2 to TRBJ2-7; 12 bases align to TRBD1. Germline trimming cut 3 bases from V and 4 bases from J; bases unmatched to any gene: 1. Germline CDR1 reads LGHNA; CDR2 reads YNFKEQ. There are 14 residues in the CDR3. CDR3 in DNA: TGTGCCAGCAGCCAGGGACAGGGGGCTTACGAGCAGTACTTC. Its protein is CASSQGQGAYEQYF.

The rearrangement uses TRBV27 and TRBJ2-2, with 14 positions matching TRBD2. V lost 6 bases to trimming and J lost 4 bases; unmatched junction nucleotides: 13. There are 19 residues in the CDR3. From germline, CDR1 is MNHEY and CDR2 SMNVEV (reference sequence). The CDR3 DNA reads as TGTGCCAGCAGCAGAAAAGCCGGGACTAGCGGGAGAGGCACCGGGGAGCTGTTTTTT. Protein product: CASSRKAGTSGRGTGELFF.

The chain joins TRBV4-3 to TRBJ1-1; possible D gene TRBD1, 5 bases. The germline CDR1 and CDR2 sequences are LGHNA and YSLEER. This CDR3 comprises 16 residues. The V end lost 0 bases, the J end lost 10 bases, and 21 bases lay between the germline ends. The CDR3, as DNA: TGCGCCAGCAGCCAAGATGGGGCAGGCACCCACCCCCGAGCTTTCTTT. Its translation is CASSQDGAGTHPRAFF.

The rearrangement links TRBV28 to TRBJ2-1; TRBD1 matches at 9 bases. The CDR3 runs 15 residues. Germline lookup yields CDR1 MDHEN and CDR2 SYDVKM. J gave up 5 bases and V 6 bases, and 8 bases lay outside the gene matches. CDR3 coding DNA: TGTGCCAGCAGCCTCTCGGGACAGGGACACAATGAGCAGTTCTTC. Translation: CASSLSGQGHNEQFF.

The chain has TRBV5-4 and TRBJ2-1; 11 bases match TRBD1. The CDR3 loop spans 16 amino acids. Looked up from germline, CDR1 is SGHNT and CDR2 is YYREEE (reference sequence). V gave up 3 bases and J gave up 4 bases; unmatched junction bases: 6. The CDR3 reads CASSWGTGGYYNEQFF. CDR3 DNA: TGTGCCAGCAGCTGGGGGACAGGGGGGTATTACAATGAGCAGTTCTTC.

The chain joins TRBV19 to TRBJ2-3; 8 nucleotides align to TRBD2. V gave up 2 bases and J gave up 3 bases; unmatched junction bases: 4. The germline gives CDR1 LNHDA, CDR2 SQIVND (reference sequence). This CDR3 comprises 15 residues. Here the CDR3 reads CASSIQRGKTDTQYF. DNA for the CDR3: TGTGCCAGTAGTATACAGCGGGGGAAGACAGATACGCAGTATTTT.